This T cell receptor beta chain was captured in a study of control samples from healthy donors and cancer patients. The CDR3 runs to 16 residues. With 0 bases removed from V and 2 bases from J, the gap between germline ends came to 11 bases. Germline V gives CDR1 MDHEN, CDR2 SYDVKM. Some clones are missing from TCRdb's copy, which holds only in-frame ones; the method was immunoSEQ multiplex PCR. This table has about 41,000 clones, about 95% appearing once. This clone was counted a single time. The source of this sequence is a man aged 60 to 69 in good health. Input material: blood. The rearrangement uses TRBV28 and TRBJ1-5; perhaps TRBD1 as D (5 bases). CDR3 in amino acids: CASSLWEGPGNQPQHF. The DNA of the CDR3 is TGTGCCAGCAGTTTATGGGAGGGACCGGGCAATCAGCCCCAGCATTTT.